These T cell receptor beta chains were read from a single sample in a study of T cells after yellow fever vaccination. Via MiXCR, TCRdb re-called the 5' RACE reads, giving one row per CDR3 protein. The sample lists under 200,000 distinct CDR3 sequences; about 7% were seen once. The sequences come from CD4+ T cells sorted from PBMCs, collected roughly 5 days after the first yellow fever vaccination. The receptor set was obtained from a man aged 18-30 years who received the YFV17D yellow fever vaccine. The CDR3 runs from the conserved cysteine through the conserved F or W. The D gene is left open where the match is weak. Size is stated for part of the rows, as once, few or many counts, or as a class when the clone is expanded.

clone_size	v_call	d_call	j_call	cdr3_aa	cdr3_nt
few	TRBV20-1	NA	TRBJ1-1	CCARVTSAVALRTEAFF	TGCTGTGCTAGAGTCACCTCGGCAGTGGCCCTGCGGACTGAAGCTTTCTTT
many	TRBV3-1	NA	TRBJ2-3	CASSQASGSTDTQYF	TGTGCCAGCAGCCAAGCCAGCGGTAGCACAGATACGCAGTATTTT
NA	TRBV29-1	NA	TRBJ1-5	CSVRAGGGQPQHF	TGCAGCGTTCGGGCGGGGGGGGGTCAGCCCCAGCATTTT
NA	TRBV6-2/TRBV6-3	NA	TRBJ2-1	CASTSTRHNEQFF	TGTGCCAGCACCTCGACTAGACACAATGAGCAGTTCTTC
many	TRBV9	NA	TRBJ2-3	CASSVSGSGTDTQYF	TGTGCCAGCAGCGTAAGTGGGTCGGGCACAGATACGCAGTATTTT
few	TRBV5-1	NA	TRBJ2-5	CASSGEETQYF	TGCGCCAGCAGCGGAGAAGAGACCCAGTACTTC
few	TRBV6-1	TRBD2	TRBJ2-3	CASRIPPRIAGVVDTQYF	TGTGCCAGCAGAATACCCCCGCGGATAGCGGGGGTGGTAGATACGCAGTATTTT
few	TRBV7-8	NA	TRBJ2-2	CASTYGRTGELFF	TGTGCCAGCACATATGGGCGGACCGGGGAGCTGTTTTTT
many	TRBV6-2/TRBV6-3	NA	TRBJ2-3	CASTPAGSITDTQYF	TGTGCCAGCACTCCAGCTGGGTCTATCACAGATACGCAGTATTTT
many	TRBV7-2	NA	TRBJ2-5	CASSSTRSSQYF	TGTGCCAGCAGCTCAACCAGATCCTCCCAGTACTTC
few	TRBV5-1	TRBD1	TRBJ1-1	CASSNRDRGYTEAFF	TGCGCCAGCAGCAACCGGGACAGGGGGTACACTGAAGCTTTCTTT
many	TRBV7-9	NA	TRBJ1-3	CASKQVTGNTIYF	TGTGCCAGCAAACAGGTCACTGGAAACACCATATATTTT
many	TRBV20-1	TRBD2	TRBJ2-5	CSVIALAGEETQYF	TGCAGTGTCATAGCCCTAGCGGGGGAGGAGACCCAGTACTTC